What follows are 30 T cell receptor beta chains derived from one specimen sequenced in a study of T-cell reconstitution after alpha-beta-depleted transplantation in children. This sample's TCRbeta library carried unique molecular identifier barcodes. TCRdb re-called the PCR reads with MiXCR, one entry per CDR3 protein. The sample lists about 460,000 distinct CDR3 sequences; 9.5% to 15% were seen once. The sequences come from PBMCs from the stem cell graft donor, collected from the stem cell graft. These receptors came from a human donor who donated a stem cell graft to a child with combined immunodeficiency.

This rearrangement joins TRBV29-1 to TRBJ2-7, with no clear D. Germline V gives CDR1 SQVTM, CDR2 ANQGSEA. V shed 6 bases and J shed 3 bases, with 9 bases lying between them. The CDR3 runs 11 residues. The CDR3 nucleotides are TGCAGCGTCACTGCGGACTACGAGCAGTACTTC. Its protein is CSVTADYEQYF.

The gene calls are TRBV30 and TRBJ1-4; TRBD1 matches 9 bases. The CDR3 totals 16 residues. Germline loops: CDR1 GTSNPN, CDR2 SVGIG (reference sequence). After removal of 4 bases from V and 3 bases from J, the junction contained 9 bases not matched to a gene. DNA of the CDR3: TGTGCCTGGACCCAGGGACAGGGCCCGGCTAATGAAAAACTGTTTTTT. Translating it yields CAWTQGQGPANEKLFF.

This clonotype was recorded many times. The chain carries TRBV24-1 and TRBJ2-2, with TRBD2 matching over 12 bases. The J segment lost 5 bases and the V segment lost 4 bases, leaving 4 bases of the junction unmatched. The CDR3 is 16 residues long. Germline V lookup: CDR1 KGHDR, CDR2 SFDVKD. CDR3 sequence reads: CATSERTSGVTGELFF. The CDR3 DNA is TGTGCCACCAGTGAACGGACTAGCGGGGTAACCGGGGAGCTGTTTTTT.

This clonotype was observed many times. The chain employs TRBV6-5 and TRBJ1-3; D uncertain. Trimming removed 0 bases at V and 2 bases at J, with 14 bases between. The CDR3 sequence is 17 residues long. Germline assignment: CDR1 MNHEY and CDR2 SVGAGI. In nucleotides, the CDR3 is TGTGCCAGCAGTTACTCGAGGATTTCCGGCACTGGAAACACCATATATTTT. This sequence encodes CASSYSRISGTGNTIYF.

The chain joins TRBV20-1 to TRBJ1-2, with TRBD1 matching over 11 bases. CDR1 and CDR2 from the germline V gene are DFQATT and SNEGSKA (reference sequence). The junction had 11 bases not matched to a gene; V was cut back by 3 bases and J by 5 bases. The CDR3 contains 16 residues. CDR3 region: CSARDRGRTDSYGYTF. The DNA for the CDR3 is TGCAGTGCTAGGGACAGGGGGCGCACGGACAGTTATGGCTACACCTTC.

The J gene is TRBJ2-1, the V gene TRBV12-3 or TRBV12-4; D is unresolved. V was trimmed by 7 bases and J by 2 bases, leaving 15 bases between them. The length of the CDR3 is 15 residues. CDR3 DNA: TGTGCCAGCAAGTCGGCTATCGGCACCTACAATGAGCAGTTCTTC. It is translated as CASKSAIGTYNEQFF.

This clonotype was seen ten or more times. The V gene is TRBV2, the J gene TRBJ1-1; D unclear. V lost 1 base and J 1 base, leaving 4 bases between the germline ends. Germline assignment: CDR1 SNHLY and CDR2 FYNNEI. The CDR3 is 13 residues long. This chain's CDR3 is CASSEGRNTEAFF. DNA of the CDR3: TGTGCCAGCAGTGAAGGGAGGAACACTGAAGCTTTCTTT.

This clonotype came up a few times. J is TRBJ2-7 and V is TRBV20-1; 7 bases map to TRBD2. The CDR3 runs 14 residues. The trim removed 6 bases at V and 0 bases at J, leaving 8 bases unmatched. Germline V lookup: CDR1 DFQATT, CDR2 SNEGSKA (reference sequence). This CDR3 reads CSALSGQPSYEQYF. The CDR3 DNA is TGCAGTGCCCTTAGCGGGCAACCCTCCTACGAGCAGTACTTC.

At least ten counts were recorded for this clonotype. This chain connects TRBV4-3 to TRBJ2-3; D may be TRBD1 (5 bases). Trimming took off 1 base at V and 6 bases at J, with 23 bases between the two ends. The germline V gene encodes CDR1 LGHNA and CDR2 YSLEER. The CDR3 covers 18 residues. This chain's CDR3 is CASSQGLIDSEIGDTQYF. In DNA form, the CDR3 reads TGCGCCAGCAGCCAAGGTCTTATAGACAGCGAAATTGGGGATACGCAGTATTTT.

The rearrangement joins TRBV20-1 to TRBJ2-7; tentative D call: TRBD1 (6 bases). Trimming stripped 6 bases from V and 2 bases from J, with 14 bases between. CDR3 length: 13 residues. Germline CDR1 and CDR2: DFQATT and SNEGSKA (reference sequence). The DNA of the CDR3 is TGCAGTGCGTCAGGGGACCTCACCTACGAGCAGTACTTC. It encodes CSASGDLTYEQYF.

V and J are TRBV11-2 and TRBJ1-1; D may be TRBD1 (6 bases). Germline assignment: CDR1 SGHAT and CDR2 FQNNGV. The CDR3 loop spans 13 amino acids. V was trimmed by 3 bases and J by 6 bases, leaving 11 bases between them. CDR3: CASSFSGAPEAFF. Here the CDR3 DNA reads TGTGCCAGCAGCTTCTCGGGGGCGCCTGAAGCTTTCTTT.

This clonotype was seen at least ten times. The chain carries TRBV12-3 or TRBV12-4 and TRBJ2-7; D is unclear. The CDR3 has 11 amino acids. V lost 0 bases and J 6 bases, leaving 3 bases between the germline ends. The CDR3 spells CASSLASEQYF. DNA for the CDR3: TGTGCCAGCAGTTTAGCATCCGAGCAGTACTTC.

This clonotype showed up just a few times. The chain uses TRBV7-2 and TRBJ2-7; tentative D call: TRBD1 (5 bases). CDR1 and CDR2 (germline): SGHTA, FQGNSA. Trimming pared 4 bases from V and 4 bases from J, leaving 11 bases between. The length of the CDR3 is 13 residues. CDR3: CASSSYQGYEQYF. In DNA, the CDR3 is TGTGCCAGCAGCTCCTACCAGGGTTACGAGCAGTACTTC.

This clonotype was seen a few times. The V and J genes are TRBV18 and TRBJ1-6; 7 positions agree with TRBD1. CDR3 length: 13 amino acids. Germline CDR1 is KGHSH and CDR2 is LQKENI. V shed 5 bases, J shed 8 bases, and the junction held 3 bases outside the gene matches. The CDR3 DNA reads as TGTGCCAGCTCAACAACAGGGGATTCACCCCTCCACTTT. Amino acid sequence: CASSTTGDSPLHF.

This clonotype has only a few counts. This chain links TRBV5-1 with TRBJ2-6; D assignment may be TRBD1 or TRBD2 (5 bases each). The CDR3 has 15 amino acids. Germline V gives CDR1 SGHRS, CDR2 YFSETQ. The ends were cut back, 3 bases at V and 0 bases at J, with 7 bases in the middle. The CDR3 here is CASSSGPSGANVLTF. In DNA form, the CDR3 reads TGCGCCAGCAGCTCGGGACCCTCTGGGGCCAACGTCCTGACTTTC.

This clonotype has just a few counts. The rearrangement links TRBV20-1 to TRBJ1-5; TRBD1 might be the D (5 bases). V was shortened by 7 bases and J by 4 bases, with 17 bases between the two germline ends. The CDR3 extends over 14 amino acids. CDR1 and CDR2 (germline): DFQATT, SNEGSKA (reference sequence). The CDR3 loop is CSGALRVGNQPQHF. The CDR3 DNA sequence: TGCAGTGGTGCCCTCAGGGTAGGAAATCAGCCCCAGCATTTT.

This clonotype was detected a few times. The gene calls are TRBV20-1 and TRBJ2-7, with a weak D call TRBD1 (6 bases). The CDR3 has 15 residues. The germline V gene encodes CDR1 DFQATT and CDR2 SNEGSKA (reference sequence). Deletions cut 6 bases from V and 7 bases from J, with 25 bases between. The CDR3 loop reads CSATGTTLASFEQYF. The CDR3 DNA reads TGCAGTGCCACGGGGACAACTCTAGCTTCGTTTGAGCAGTACTTC.

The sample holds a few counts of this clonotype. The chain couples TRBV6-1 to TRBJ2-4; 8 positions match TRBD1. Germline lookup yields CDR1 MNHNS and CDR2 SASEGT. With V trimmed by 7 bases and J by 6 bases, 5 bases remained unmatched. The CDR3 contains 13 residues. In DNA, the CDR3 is TGTGCCAGCATGGGACAGGCTAGAAACATTCAGTACTTC. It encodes CASMGQARNIQYF.

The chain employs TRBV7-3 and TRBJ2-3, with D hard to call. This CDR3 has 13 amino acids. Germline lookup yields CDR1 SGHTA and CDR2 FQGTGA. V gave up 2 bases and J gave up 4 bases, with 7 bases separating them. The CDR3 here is CASSLGPSDTQYF. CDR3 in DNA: TGTGCCAGCAGCTTAGGACCCTCAGATACGCAGTATTTT.

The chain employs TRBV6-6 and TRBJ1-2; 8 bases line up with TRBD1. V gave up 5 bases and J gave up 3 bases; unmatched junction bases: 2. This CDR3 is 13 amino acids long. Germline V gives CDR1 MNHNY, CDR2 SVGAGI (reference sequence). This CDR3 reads CASSTDRDYGYTF. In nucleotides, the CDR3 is TGTGCCAGCAGTACGGACAGGGACTATGGCTACACCTTC.

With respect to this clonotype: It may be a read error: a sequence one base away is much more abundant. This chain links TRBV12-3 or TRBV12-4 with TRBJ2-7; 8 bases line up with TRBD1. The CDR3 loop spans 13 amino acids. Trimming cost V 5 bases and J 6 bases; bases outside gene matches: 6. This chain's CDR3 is CASSLQGGGEQYF. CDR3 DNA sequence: TGTGCCAGCAGTCTACAGGGGGGTGGCGAGCAGTACTTC.

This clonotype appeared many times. CDR3 bases: TGTGCCATCAGGACTAGCGGGGGGAACTCCTACAATGAGCAGTTCTTC. This encodes CAIRTSGGNSYNEQFF. The chain uses TRBV10-3 and TRBJ2-1; 13 bases align to TRBD2. The CDR3 is 16 amino acids. V lost 6 bases, J lost 0 bases, and 2 bases stayed unmatched. Germline V gene sequence: CDR1 ENHRY, CDR2 SYGVKD.

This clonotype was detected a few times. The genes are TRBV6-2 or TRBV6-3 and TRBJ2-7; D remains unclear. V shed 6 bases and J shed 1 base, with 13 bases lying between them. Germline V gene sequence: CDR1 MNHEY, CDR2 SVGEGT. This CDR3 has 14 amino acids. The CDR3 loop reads CASSKRQVSYEQYF. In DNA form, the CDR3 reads TGTGCCAGCAGCAAACGGCAGGTTTCCTACGAGCAGTACTTC.

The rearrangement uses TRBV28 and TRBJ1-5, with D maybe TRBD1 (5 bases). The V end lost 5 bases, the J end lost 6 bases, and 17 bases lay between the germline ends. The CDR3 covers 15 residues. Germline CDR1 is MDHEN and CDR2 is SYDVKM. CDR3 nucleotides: TGTGCCAGCAGTCTGCTGACTGGGGGGAGTCAGCCCCAGCATTTT. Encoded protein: CASSLLTGGSQPQHF.

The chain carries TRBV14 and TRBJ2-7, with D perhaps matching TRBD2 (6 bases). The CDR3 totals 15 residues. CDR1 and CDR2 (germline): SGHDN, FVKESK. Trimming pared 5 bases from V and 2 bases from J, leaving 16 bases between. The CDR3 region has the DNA TGTGCCAGCAGCGCGGGACGCCTGGAAGCCTACGAGCAGTACTTC. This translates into CASSAGRLEAYEQYF. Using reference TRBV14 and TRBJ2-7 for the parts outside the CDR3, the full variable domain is EAGVTQFPSHSVIEKGQTVTLRCDPISGHDNLYWYRRVMGKEIKFLLHFVKESKQDESGMPNNRFLAERTGGTYSTLKVQPAELEDSGVYFCASSAGRLEAYEQYFGPGTRLTVT.

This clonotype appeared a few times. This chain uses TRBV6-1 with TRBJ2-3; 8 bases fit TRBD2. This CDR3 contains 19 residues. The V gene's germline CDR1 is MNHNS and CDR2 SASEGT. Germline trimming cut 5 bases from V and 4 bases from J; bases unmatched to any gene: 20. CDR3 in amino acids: CASSLSIELAGPVADTQYF. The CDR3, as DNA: TGTGCCAGCAGTCTAAGTATAGAATTAGCGGGGCCGGTCGCAGATACGCAGTATTTT.

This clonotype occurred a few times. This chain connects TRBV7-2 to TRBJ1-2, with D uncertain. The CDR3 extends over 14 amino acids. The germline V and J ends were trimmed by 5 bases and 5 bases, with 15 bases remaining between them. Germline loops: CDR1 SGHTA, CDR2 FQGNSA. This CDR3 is CASSPTPSEYGYTF. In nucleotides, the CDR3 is TGTGCCAGCAGCCCCACCCCTTCCGAGTATGGCTACACCTTC.

The CDR3 protein is CASSVGAFTDTQYF. DNA for the CDR3: TGTGCCAGCAGCGTAGGTGCCTTCACAGATACGCAGTATTTT. This chain links TRBV9 with TRBJ2-3; D remains unclear. Germline-derived CDR1 and CDR2 are SGDLS and YYNGEE. The V and J ends lost 0 bases and 2 bases respectively, with 7 bases between them. CDR3 length: 14 amino acids.

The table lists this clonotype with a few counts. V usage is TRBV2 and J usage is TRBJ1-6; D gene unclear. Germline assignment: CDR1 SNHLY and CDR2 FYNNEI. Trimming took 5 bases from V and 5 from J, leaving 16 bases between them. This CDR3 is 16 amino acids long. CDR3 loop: CASSPEWGGDNSPLHF. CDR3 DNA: TGTGCCAGCAGTCCGGAGTGGGGTGGTGATAATTCACCCCTCCACTTT. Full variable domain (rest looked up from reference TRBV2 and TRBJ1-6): EPEVTQTPSHQVTQMGQEVILRCVPISNHLYFYWYRQILGQKVEFLVSFYNNEISEKSEIFDDQFSVERPDGSNFTLKIRSTKLEDSAMYFCASSPEWGGDNSPLHFGNGTRLTVT.

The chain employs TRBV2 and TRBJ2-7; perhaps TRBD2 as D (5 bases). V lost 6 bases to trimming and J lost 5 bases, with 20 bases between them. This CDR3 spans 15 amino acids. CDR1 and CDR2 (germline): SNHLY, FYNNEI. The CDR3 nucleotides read TGTGCCAGCAGACGAAGCACTACTAGTTCCAACGAGCAGTACTTC. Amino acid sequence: CASRRSTTSSNEQYF.